This TCR beta chain was profiled in a study of T cell changes during pregnancy in multiple sclerosis. This table comes from immunoSEQ multiplex PCR, and its TCRdb copy is limited to in-frame clones, with some not included. The table shows about 40,000 clones, with about 91% occurring only once. J was trimmed by 3 bases and V by 7 bases; bases with no gene match: 9. Germline V CDR1 and CDR2: MDHEN, SYDVKM. The CDR3 contains 17 residues. The TCR comes from a female donor with multiple sclerosis, enrolled in a pregnancy study. The rearrangement uses TRBV28 and TRBJ2-7; the match to TRBD2 covers 16 bases. The sample consisted of CD4+ T cells from peripheral blood mononuclear cells, taken before pregnancy. The CDR3: CASTSPGTSGRGYEQYF. The CDR3 nucleotides read TGTGCCAGCACCTCACCCGGGACTAGCGGGAGGGGCTACGAGCAGTACTTC.